Listed here are 23 T cell receptor beta chains from one sample, sequenced in a study of shared clonotypes between healthy human individuals. Profiled with immunoSEQ multiplex PCR; TCRdb holds only in-frame clones, not every one. The sample shows about 580,000 clones, 95% to 98% of them seen only once. Only CD45RO-negative cells positively selected for CCR7 counted as naive CD8 cells, so terminally differentiated effector memory CD45RA+ cells were excluded. Source material: naive CD8+ T cells sorted from blood. These receptors were taken from a man younger than 40 in good health.

The sample holds one count of this clone. The CDR3 loop is CAWSVGTEGNQPQHF. DNA for the CDR3: TGTGCCTGGAGTGTAGGGACAGAGGGCAATCAGCCCCAGCATTTT. This chain links TRBV30 with TRBJ1-5; 7 bases map to TRBD1. The CDR3 spans 15 residues. Germline CDR1 and CDR2: GTSNPN and SVGIG (reference sequence). V lost 0 bases to trimming and J lost 2 bases; unmatched junction nucleotides: 4.

The chain employs TRBV10-1 and TRBJ2-6; 11 nucleotides line up with TRBD2. Germline assignment: CDR1 WNHNN and CDR2 SYGVQD (reference sequence). Trimming cost V 2 bases and J 18 bases; bases outside gene matches: 9. This CDR3 is built from 14 residues. This chain's CDR3 is CASSELGLAEYKTF. DNA for the CDR3: TGCGCCAGCAGTGAGCTGGGACTAGCGGAGTATAAGACTTTC.

The chain links TRBV9 to TRBJ2-1; 11 bases align to TRBD2. V dropped 2 bases and J dropped 5; count of bases not matched to a gene: 6. The CDR3 loop spans 16 amino acids. Germline V CDR1 and CDR2: SGDLS, YYNGEE. The CDR3 DNA reads as TGTGCCAGCAGCGTCCCACTAGCGGGAGTCGACAATGAGCAGTTCTTC. Its protein product is CASSVPLAGVDNEQFF.

The genes are TRBV13 and TRBJ1-2; TRBD1 aligns across 7 bases. Germline-derived CDR1 and CDR2 are PRHDT and FYEKMQ (reference sequence). The V segment lost 8 bases and the J segment 5 bases; nucleotides outside the gene matches: 11. This CDR3 comprises 14 residues. The CDR3 DNA is TGTGCCAGCGGGTACAGGGGAAGGAAATATGGCTACACCTTC. Amino acids: CASGYRGRKYGYTF.

The chain combines TRBV29-1 with TRBJ2-7, with 9 bases that match TRBD2. Germline V gene lookup returns CDR1 SQVTM and CDR2 ANQGSEA. The J segment lost 3 bases and the V segment lost 4 bases, leaving 7 bases of the junction unmatched. This CDR3 region has 14 residues. The CDR3 DNA follows: TGCAGCGTTGTAGGGCGGGAGGGCGGCTACGAGCAGTACTTC. Translating gives CSVVGREGGYEQYF.

The rearrangement links TRBV7-9 to TRBJ2-7, with a tentative D call TRBD2 (6 bases). V was clipped by 6 bases and J by 2 bases, with 11 bases between them. The CDR3 runs 13 residues. Germline V lookup: CDR1 SEHNR, CDR2 FQNEAQ (reference sequence). The CDR3: CASSGGRTYEQYF. CDR3 coding DNA: TGTGCCAGCAGTGGTGGGAGGACCTACGAGCAGTACTTC.

The rearrangement links TRBV11-2 to TRBJ2-2; the D gene is possibly TRBD2 (5 bases). Germline CDR1 SGHAT, CDR2 FQNNGV. This CDR3 has 15 amino acids. Trimming stripped 4 bases from V and 3 bases from J, with 12 bases between. The CDR3 nucleotides are TGTGCCAGCAGCTCGAGCGGATGGGACACCGGGGAGCTGTTTTTT. Its translation: CASSSSGWDTGELFF.

J is TRBJ2-1 and V is TRBV29-1; 13 bases agree with TRBD2. Germline CDR1 SQVTM, CDR2 ANQGSEA. This CDR3 has 20 amino acids. With 0 bases clipped from V and 8 bases from J, the junction kept 19 bases outside the gene matches. The CDR3 region has the DNA TGCAGCGTTGAAGATCGGTCTAGGGAAAAAGGACTAGCGGGAGCATATGAGCAGTTCTTC. Translation gives CSVEDRSREKGLAGAYEQFF.

Concerning this clone: Other DNA sequences in this specimen translate into the identical CDR3. V is TRBV11-2 and J is TRBJ2-1; 9 bases are shared with TRBD2. The CDR3 consists of 16 residues. Germline V gene data show CDR1 as SGHAT and CDR2 as FQNNGV. V trimming: 5 bases; J trimming: 1 base; junction bases outside the gene matches: 6. The CDR3 spells CASSPRLAGSYNEQFF. The DNA for the CDR3 is TGTGCCAGCAGCCCCAGGCTAGCGGGATCCTACAATGAGCAGTTCTTC.

About this clone: Within the sample, other DNA sequences also encode this same CDR3. This rearrangement joins TRBV28 to TRBJ2-7; D may be TRBD1 (5 bases). CDR1 MDHEN and CDR2 SYDVKM come from the germline V gene. V lost 1 base to trimming and J lost 1 base, with 8 bases between them. The CDR3 consists of 14 residues. Written as DNA, the CDR3 is TGTGCCAGCAGTTTATCTCCAGGGTCCTACGAGCAGTACTTC. Translating gives CASSLSPGSYEQYF.

The chain carries TRBV4-1 and TRBJ2-7; tentative D call: TRBD2 (5 bases). The germline V and J ends were trimmed by 3 bases and 1 base, with 10 bases remaining between them. Germline CDR1 reads MGHRA; CDR2 reads YSYEKL. This CDR3 region has 14 residues. DNA for the CDR3: TGCGCCAGCAGCCAGCCGGGAAAGTCCTACGAGCAGTACTTC. The encoded protein is CASSQPGKSYEQYF.

The CDR3 region is CASSEAPGRTYGYTF. The CDR3 DNA reads as TGTGCCAGCAGTGAAGCCCCGGGAAGGACCTATGGCTACACCTTC. The chain joins TRBV6-1 to TRBJ1-2; D is unclear. Germline values: CDR1 MNHNS, CDR2 SASEGT. The V end lost 0 bases, the J end lost 4 bases, and 12 bases lay between the germline ends. The CDR3 contains 15 residues.

This chain connects TRBV6-4 to TRBJ2-2; D gene uncertain. Trimming stripped 4 bases from V and 1 base from J, with 13 bases between. CDR1 is MRHNA, CDR2 SNTAGT, per germline. This CDR3 has 16 amino acids. The CDR3 region has the DNA TGTGCCAGCAGTGCTCTAGGGCTCGAGAACACCGGGGAGCTGTTTTTT. It codes for CASSALGLENTGELFF.

The chain carries TRBV6-1 and TRBJ2-2; 8 bases fit TRBD2. Germline values: CDR1 MNHNS, CDR2 SASEGT. The CDR3 contains 14 residues. Germline trimming cut 6 bases from V and 5 bases from J; bases unmatched to any gene: 5. The CDR3 DNA sequence: TGTGCCAGCAGAACGGGAGGGGGTACCGGGGAGCTGTTTTTT. Translating it yields CASRTGGGTGELFF.

The chain links TRBV7-9 to TRBJ1-2; 8 bases line up with TRBD1. CDR3 length: 14 residues. The germline V gene has CDR1 SEHNR and CDR2 FQNEAQ (reference sequence). Germline trimming cut 3 bases from V and 5 bases from J; bases unmatched to any gene: 5. This CDR3 reads CASSFEGTGYGYTF. The CDR3, as DNA: TGTGCCAGCAGCTTTGAGGGGACAGGTTATGGCTACACCTTC.

This chain uses TRBV18 with TRBJ2-1, with 7 bases that match TRBD2. The V and J ends lost 9 bases and 4 bases, in that order; junction bases with no gene match: 9. CDR1 is KGHSH and CDR2 is LQKENI in the germline V gene. This CDR3 spans 14 amino acids. In DNA form, the CDR3 reads TGTGCCAGTACCTCGGGAGGATCGTACAATGAGCAGTTCTTC. Its translation is CASTSGGSYNEQFF.

The rearrangement links TRBV4-3 to TRBJ2-1, with 7 bases aligning to TRBD2. The ends lost 1 base at V and 4 bases at J; junction bases unmatched: 10. This CDR3 contains 17 residues. Germline values: CDR1 LGHNA, CDR2 YSLEER. In DNA, the CDR3 is TGCGCCAGCAGCCAAGGCTCTTGGGCTAGCGGTTACAATGAGCAGTTCTTC. Translated: CASSQGSWASGYNEQFF.

This clone was found once. The same CDR3 also results from other DNA sequences found in this sample. The DNA for the CDR3 is TGCAGCGTTGAAGATGGGACAGGAACCTACGAGCAGTACTTC. It is translated as CSVEDGTGTYEQYF. The V call is TRBV29-1, the J call TRBJ2-7; 8 nucleotides agree with TRBD1. Germline assignment: CDR1 SQVTM and CDR2 ANQGSEA. The V segment lost 0 bases and the J segment 2 bases; nucleotides outside the gene matches: 3. The CDR3 covers 14 residues.

The V gene is TRBV18, the J gene TRBJ2-1; no reliable D call. This CDR3 region has 12 residues. Germline-derived CDR1 and CDR2 are KGHSH and LQKENI. Trimming stripped 2 bases from V and 8 bases from J, with 7 bases between. The CDR3 spells CASSPNLDEQFF. CDR3 in DNA: TGTGCCAGCTCACCAAACTTAGATGAGCAGTTCTTC. Looking up the rest from reference TRBV18 and TRBJ2-1 gives the full variable domain: NAGVMQNPRHLVRRRGQEARLRCSPMKGHSHVYWYRQLPEEGLKFMVYLQKENIIDESGMPKERFSAEFPKEGPSILRIQQVVRGDSAAYFCASSPNLDEQFFGPGTRLTVL.

The chain links TRBV6-5 to TRBJ2-5; D is possibly TRBD2 (5 bases). Trimming left V 5 bases short and J 5 bases short, with 15 bases between. Per germline, CDR1 MNHEY and CDR2 SVGAGI. This CDR3 spans 14 amino acids. The CDR3 DNA sequence: TGTGCCAGCAGTCAGGTCCCTGGGGAGGAGACCCAGTACTTC. It encodes CASSQVPGEETQYF.

In DNA form, the CDR3 reads TGTGCCAGCAGCATCGGAGGGACTGGCTACGAGCAGTACTTC. This codes for CASSIGGTGYEQYF. V and J are TRBV5-5 and TRBJ2-7, with D perhaps TRBD2 (6 bases). CDR1 and CDR2 from the germline V gene are SGHKS and YYEKEE (reference sequence). Trimming took off 4 bases at V and 3 bases at J, with 14 bases between the two ends. The CDR3 sequence is 14 residues long.

This chain uses TRBV7-2 with TRBJ1-5, with D tentatively TRBD1 (5 bases). The CDR3 is 15 residues long. Germline values: CDR1 SGHTA, CDR2 FQGNSA. V dropped 3 bases and J dropped 4 bases, with 13 bases sitting between them. In nucleotides, the CDR3 is TGTGCCAGCAGCTTTGATAGGGGAAGAAATCAGCCCCAGCATTTT. The encoded protein is CASSFDRGRNQPQHF.

This CDR3 is CASSLAFTYNEQFF. CDR3 bases: TGTGCCAGCAGCTTGGCTTTTACCTACAATGAGCAGTTCTTC. The rearrangement uses TRBV5-6 and TRBJ2-1; D gene uncertain. Germline assignment: CDR1 SGHDT and CDR2 YYEEEE. CDR3 length: 14 residues. The ends were cut back, 0 bases at V and 2 bases at J, with 6 bases in the middle.